Listed here are 5 T cell receptor beta chains from one sample, sequenced in a study of T cell repertoires in cytomegalovirus infection. TCRdb re-derived calls from the reads in MiXCR, one entry per CDR3 protein. The repertoire includes a few hundred thousand distinct CDR3 sequences, approximately 40% of them detected once, and 48% sits in the top ten. These TCRs are of unknown antigen specificity. Specimen: cultured PBMCs, collected from culture after CMV antigen stimulation. These receptors all come from a human donor in good health (CMV status not recorded). Some clones in this sample may be carry-over from other donors' samples.

This clonotype was counted between two and nine times. The J gene is TRBJ1-6, the V gene TRBV7-2; D gene ambiguous. Germline lookup yields CDR1 SGHTA and CDR2 FQGNSA. Deletions cut 0 bases from V and 7 bases from J, with 7 bases between. CDR3 length: 14 residues. The CDR3 spells CASSLAGRNSPLHF. The CDR3 region has the DNA TGTGCCAGCAGCTTAGCAGGGAGGAATTCACCCCTCCACTTT.

This sequence joins TRBV20-1 and TRBJ2-7; 9 bases align to TRBD2. CDR1 is DFQATT, CDR2 SNEGSKA, per germline (reference sequence). This CDR3 spans 14 amino acids. V trimming: 5 bases; J trimming: 4 bases; junction bases outside the gene matches: 9. CDR3 sequence: CSALAGRLSYEQYF. CDR3 bases: TGCAGTGCTCTAGCGGGGCGGCTTTCGTACGAGCAGTACTTC.

The rearrangement links TRBV7-2 to TRBJ2-7, with TRBD1 matching over 9 bases. The CDR3 runs 17 residues. With 5 bases clipped from V and 1 base from J, the junction kept 12 bases outside the gene matches. Germline V gene lookup returns CDR1 SGHTA and CDR2 FQGNSA. The CDR3 nucleotides are TGTGCCAGCAGCCCAGTTCCGGGACAGGGAGCATCCTACGAGCAGTACTTC. Protein: CASSPVPGQGASYEQYF.

This clonotype was detected only a few times. This rearrangement joins TRBV19 to TRBJ1-5; the D gene is possibly TRBD1 (5 bases). With 7 bases removed from V and 1 base from J, the gap between germline ends came to 11 bases. Per the germline V gene, CDR1 is LNHDA and CDR2 is SQIVND (reference sequence). This CDR3 contains 14 residues. DNA of the CDR3: TGTGCCAGTACCATGGGGCGAAGCAATCAGCCCCAGCATTTT. This sequence encodes CASTMGRSNQPQHF.

This sequence joins TRBV7-8 and TRBJ2-1; 7 nucleotides agree with TRBD2. With V trimmed by 0 bases and J by 15 bases, 11 bases remained unmatched. In germline, CDR1 is SGHVS, CDR2 FQNEAQ. This CDR3 is 14 amino acids long. CDR3 sequence reads: CASSLAVGAGEGFF. The CDR3 bases are TGTGCCAGCAGCTTAGCGGTTGGGGCGGGAGAGGGGTTCTTC.